This T cell receptor (beta chain) was profiled in a study of T cells expressing NK-cell markers. Across the whole study: Sorted CD3+CD56+NKG2C+, CD3+CD56+NKG2C- and CD3+CD56-NKG2C+ T-cell subsets were beta-chain profiled. The study's findings and limits: Evidence did not settle whether expanded NKG2C+ T cell clones targeted HCMV.

Concerning this clonotype: The antigen is undetermined.

The CDR3 loop spans 17 amino acids. Per the germline V gene, CDR1 is MNHEY and CDR2 is SVGAGI. TCRdb re-called the 5' RACE reads and catalogs CDR3 proteins one per entry, DNA excluded. This repertoire includes hundreds of thousands of distinct CDR3 sequences. The sample taken for sequencing was blood T cells: a sorted CD56 or NKG2C T cell subset, CD4+ or CD8+ T cells, or bulk PBMC T cells (not recorded which). J is TRBJ2-1 and V is TRBV6-5; TCRdb selects TRBD1, and the lack of DNA leaves this call unchecked. The clonotype comes from a woman aged 18 to 75 in good health. This CDR3 reads CASSYSSGGASYNEQFF.